This T cell receptor beta chain was documented in a study of cytomegalovirus exposure and HLA in healthy donors. Study-wide results and caveats: TCR beta sequences reportedly predicted the HLA-A and HLA-B alleles of most subjects accurately. HLA alleles were associated with 16,951 TCR beta sequences in a later analysis at 0.05 false discovery rate.

Notes on this clone: Antigen: not known.

The CDR3 totals 15 residues. With 6 bases removed from V and 6 bases from J, the gap between germline ends came to 18 bases. Per the germline V gene, CDR1 is MNHEY and CDR2 is SMNVEV (reference sequence). Amplification used 60 Vbeta primers and 13 Jbeta primers. Original processing notes: Around 80 million unique TCR beta chains, about 11 million of them shared, were counted by a later analysis. Some clones are missing from TCRdb's copy, which holds only in-frame ones; the method was immunoSEQ multiplex PCR. V and J calls and clone size are as listed in that table; D and trimming were resolved from the DNA. Among fewer than 250,000 clones listed, 82% were seen once.

Material for sequencing was PBMCs. The TCR comes from a man aged 40-55 years in good health and CMV-seropositive. The chain has TRBV27 and TRBJ2-1, with D tentatively TRBD2 (6 bases). The CDR3 protein is CASSPWRDRPNEQFF. CDR3 nucleotides: TGTGCCAGCAGCCCGTGGCGGGACCGGCCCAATGAGCAGTTCTTC.